One sample yielded the 12 T cell receptor beta chains listed below, sequenced in a study of T cells in Graves' hyperthyroidism and ophthalmopathy. Amplified regions were TCR beta CDR3 sequences from RNA transcripts. Researchers ran a first-round RT-PCR on the TCR CDR3 using the HTBI primer set. TCRdb reprocessed the multiplex PCR reads with MiXCR, giving one entry per CDR3 protein. The sample holds hundreds of thousands of distinct CDR3 sequences, approximately 15% seen once. The sequencing input was blood. These receptors were obtained from a woman aged 30 to 39 with Graves' hyperthyroidism.

In its sample, this clonotype was seen a few times. Here the CDR3 reads CASSGGEQPQHF. In DNA, the CDR3 is TGTGCCAGTTCGGGGGGGGAACAGCCCCAGCATTTT. This chain connects TRBV19 to TRBJ1-5, with D possibly being TRBD1 (5 bases). Trimming shortened V by 8 bases and J by 7 bases, and 12 bases separated the two germline ends. This CDR3 has 12 residues. Looked up from germline, CDR1 is LNHDA and CDR2 is SQIVND (reference sequence).

This clonotype was found once. The chain uses TRBV4-3 and TRBJ2-7; TRBD1 is a possible D gene (7 bases). The V and J ends lost 5 bases and 3 bases respectively, with 20 bases between them. This CDR3 is built from 16 residues. Germline V CDR1 and CDR2: LGHNA, YSLEER. The CDR3 nucleotides are TGCGCCAGCAGCGCACAAGTAGGAGGGGGCTTCTACGAGCAGTACTTC. This translates into CASSAQVGGGFYEQYF.

At least ten counts were recorded for this clonotype. This sequence joins TRBV28 and TRBJ2-2, with 11 bases lining up with TRBD1. V trimming: 3 bases; J trimming: 4 bases; junction bases outside the gene matches: 7. The CDR3 spans 17 residues. CDR1 is MDHEN, CDR2 SYDVKM, per germline. The CDR3 nucleotides are TGTGCCAGCAGTTTCATCGGACAGGGGGCGACCACCGGGGAGCTGTTTTTT. Protein sequence: CASSFIGQGATTGELFF.

The chain is built from TRBV4-1 and TRBJ2-1; D gene uncertain. Germline-derived CDR1 and CDR2 are MGHRA and YSYEKL. The CDR3 spans 13 residues. Trimming cost V 0 bases and J 3 bases, with 3 bases left between them. The CDR3 region has the DNA TGCGCCAGCAGCCAAGAAATCTACAATGAGCAGTTCTTC. This encodes CASSQEIYNEQFF.

This clonotype has a count of ten or more. The rearrangement joins TRBV28 to TRBJ1-5, with D perhaps matching TRBD1 (6 bases). Per the germline V gene, CDR1 is MDHEN and CDR2 is SYDVKM. The CDR3 contains 19 residues. The V end lost 4 bases, the J end lost 1 base, and 23 bases lay between the germline ends. The CDR3 DNA follows: TGTGCCAGCAGTTCCACCGTGGACAGAAGACACATGAGCAATCAGCCCCAGCATTTT. This sequence encodes CASSSTVDRRHMSNQPQHF.

This clonotype was picked up a small number of times. The chain joins TRBV15 to TRBJ2-3; D is uncertain. This CDR3 is 19 amino acids long. Germline V gene lookup returns CDR1 LNHNV and CDR2 YYDKDF (reference sequence). V was shortened by 0 bases and J by 2 bases, with 21 bases between the two germline ends. CDR3 loop: CATSRDPVGLPSSTDTQYF. DNA of the CDR3: TGTGCCACCAGCAGAGATCCCGTAGGTTTACCATCTTCCACAGATACGCAGTATTTT. Looking up the rest from reference TRBV15 and TRBJ2-3 gives the full variable domain: DAMVIQNPRYQVTQFGKPVTLSCSQTLNHNVMYWYQQKSSQAPKLLFHYYDKDFNNEADTPDNFQSRRPNTSFCFLDIRSPGLGDTAMYLCATSRDPVGLPSSTDTQYFGPGTRLTVL.

This clonotype was seen many times. The J gene is TRBJ2-7, the V gene TRBV7-9; D gene unclear. CDR3 length equals 17 residues. The germline V and J ends were trimmed by 3 bases and 5 bases, with 23 bases remaining between them. Germline V CDR1 and CDR2: SEHNR, FQNEAQ (reference sequence). CDR3 sequence: CASSLFLWGKATNEQYF. The CDR3 nucleotides read TGTGCCAGCAGCTTGTTTCTGTGGGGTAAGGCGACGAACGAGCAGTACTTC.

The genes are TRBV6-9 and TRBJ2-3; 10 bases agree with TRBD2. Germline V CDR1 and CDR2: MNHGY, SVAAGI. The junction had 5 bases not matched to a gene; V was cut back by 4 bases and J by 4 bases. The CDR3 loop spans 15 amino acids. CDR3 residues: CASSWTSGGSDTQYF. In nucleotides, the CDR3 is TGTGCCAGCAGTTGGACTAGCGGTGGGTCAGATACGCAGTATTTT.

This clonotype was counted only a few times. The rearrangement uses TRBV19 and TRBJ1-5; D not resolved. The CDR3 consists of 13 residues. Trimming cost V 7 bases and J 4 bases, with 11 bases left between them. Germline V lookup: CDR1 LNHDA, CDR2 SQIVND (reference sequence). For the CDR3, the DNA is TGTGCCAGTAACAGAAAGGCGAATCAGCCCCAGCATTTT. Protein product: CASNRKANQPQHF.

The chain carries TRBV18 and TRBJ2-7; 10 bases are a match to TRBD2. V was pared by 2 bases and J by 4 bases, with 8 bases of the junction left unmatched. CDR3 length: 16 residues. CDR1 is KGHSH and CDR2 is LQKENI in the germline V gene. The CDR3 spells CASSPTVLAGVYEQYF. CDR3 in DNA: TGTGCCAGCTCACCAACTGTCCTAGCGGGAGTATACGAGCAGTACTTC.

The V and J genes are TRBV20-1 and TRBJ1-1; no firm D call. Germline V gene lookup returns CDR1 DFQATT and CDR2 SNEGSKA (reference sequence). Trimming shortened V by 0 bases and J by 1 base, and 12 bases separated the two germline ends. This CDR3 comprises 15 residues. The CDR3 nucleotides are TGCAGTGCTAGAGATTGGGAGGCACCGAACACTGAAGCTTTCTTT. Protein product: CSARDWEAPNTEAFF.

The chain recombines TRBV13 with TRBJ1-2; D is unclear. Germline CDR1 is PRHDT and CDR2 is FYEKMQ (reference sequence). This CDR3 is 12 amino acids long. Trimming pared 7 bases from V and 7 bases from J, leaving 13 bases between. CDR3 nucleotides: TGTGCCAGCAACCCCCCAGGTGGTGGCTACACCTTC. The encoded protein is CASNPPGGGYTF. Supplemented by reference TRBV13 and TRBJ1-2, the full variable domain reads AAGVIQSPRHLIKEKRETATLKCYPIPRHDTVYWYQQGPGQDPQFLISFYEKMQSDKGSIPDRFSAQQFSDYHSELNMSSLELGDSALYFCASNPPGGGYTFGSGTRLTVV.